This TCR beta chain was documented in a study of control samples from healthy donors and cancer patients. This clone was recorded only once. The data were produced by immunoSEQ multiplex PCR, yet TCRdb's version contains in-frame clones alone and is incomplete. The sample has about 49,000 clones, 65% to 90% seen once; the top ten hold 2.5% to 3%. V lost 2 bases, J lost 0 bases, and 19 bases lay in between. This CDR3 is built from 18 residues. CDR1 and CDR2 from the germline V gene are LNHDA and SQIVND (reference sequence). This TCR derives from a woman aged 45-65 years with lung cancer. The chain is built from TRBV19 and TRBJ1-1; a weak D match, TRBD1 (6 bases). Sequenced material: PBMCs. In nucleotides, the CDR3 is TGTGCCAGTAGTATACCCCGGACAGTCCTCAGCGTGAACACTGAAGCTTTCTTT. Its translation: CASSIPRTVLSVNTEAFF.